These 7 T cell receptor beta chains came from one sample sequenced in a study of identical twins (dated by TCRdb to about 2016). Library preparation used 5' RACE. Sequencing relied on an Illumina HiSeq 2000. Using fastp trimming at Q25 and MiXCR clonotype assembly, TCRdb reanalyzed the public sequencing data and kept in-frame beta chains. When rows share a CDR3 protein, they turn into one entry using the most common DNA and genes. In this sample the table shows 700,000 or so distinct CDR3 sequences, 8% to 9% of which occur a single time. 0.75% to 1% of the sample lies in the top ten. This sample was also put to use in a study of yellow fever vaccine responses in identical twins.

Sequenced material: PBMCs. These receptors were obtained from a woman aged 18-30 years in good health.

There are a few counts of this clonotype. V gene TRBV5-1 combines with J gene TRBJ2-3; D gene unclear. The CDR3 consists of 15 residues. V gave up 0 bases and J gave up 4 bases, with 12 bases separating them. Germline loops: CDR1 SGHRS, CDR2 YFSETQ. Here the CDR3 reads CASSLVESRSDTQYF. CDR3 coding DNA: TGCGCCAGCAGCTTGGTGGAGTCTAGGTCAGATACGCAGTATTTT.

This chain links TRBV6-2 or TRBV6-3 with TRBJ2-1; TRBD2 matches at 7 bases. Looked up from germline, CDR1 is MNHEY and CDR2 is SVGEGT. Unmatched junction bases numbered 5, after V lost 0 bases and J lost 0 bases. This CDR3 comprises 17 residues. The CDR3 here is CASSYSPSGTSYNEQFF. The CDR3 DNA reads TGTGCCAGCAGTTACTCGCCCAGCGGGACCTCCTACAATGAGCAGTTCTTC.

The sample holds a few counts of this clonotype. The chain couples TRBV27 to TRBJ2-1; 10 bases are a match to TRBD1. Germline V gives CDR1 MNHEY, CDR2 SMNVEV (reference sequence). There are 15 residues in the CDR3. V dropped 6 bases and J dropped 7; count of bases not matched to a gene: 9. In DNA form, the CDR3 reads TGTGCCAGCAGACTAAAAGGGACAGGGGTGAATGAGCAGTTCTTC. It translates to CASRLKGTGVNEQFF.

This clonotype was counted ten times or more. The V call is TRBV7-3, the J call TRBJ2-3, with TRBD2 identical over 8 bases. The CDR3 length is 13 residues. Losses at the gene ends were 4 bases for V and 4 bases for J; bases not matched to a gene: 1. In germline, CDR1 is SGHTA, CDR2 FQGTGA. DNA of the CDR3: TGTGCCAGCAGCTCCGGGGGGGCAGATACGCAGTATTTT. Protein product: CASSSGGADTQYF.

This clonotype appeared a few times. The rearrangement uses TRBV25-1 and TRBJ2-2; 7 bases match TRBD1. This CDR3 comprises 14 residues. Per the germline V gene, CDR1 is MGHDK and CDR2 is SYGVNS. J lost 3 bases, V lost 6 bases, and 4 bases had no gene match. The CDR3 is CASRGTADTGELFF. The DNA for the CDR3 is TGTGCCAGCAGGGGGACAGCGGACACCGGGGAGCTGTTTTTT. Filled out from reference TRBV25-1 and TRBJ2-2, the complete variable domain reads EADIYQTPRYLVIGTGKKITLECSQTMGHDKMYWYQQDPGMELHLIHYSYGVNSTEKGDLSSESTVSRIRTEHFPLTLESARPSHTSQYLCASRGTADTGELFFGEGSRLTVL.

This clonotype occurred a few times. The chain recombines TRBV7-2 with TRBJ2-3; D perhaps matches TRBD2 (5 bases). The germline gives CDR1 SGHTA, CDR2 FQGNSA. Trimming cost V 5 bases and J 3 bases, with 18 bases left between them. The CDR3 is 16 amino acids. The CDR3 here is CASSDPPGGQTDTQYF. The CDR3 DNA reads TGTGCCAGCAGCGACCCTCCGGGCGGGCAGACAGATACGCAGTATTTT.

The gene calls are TRBV20-1 and TRBJ1-1, with D perhaps TRBD1 (5 bases). Germline values: CDR1 DFQATT, CDR2 SNEGSKA (reference sequence). V was shortened by 4 bases and J by 0 bases, with 12 bases between the two germline ends. This CDR3 comprises 14 residues. The CDR3 is CSATPDSLNTEAFF. CDR3 nucleotides: TGCAGTGCTACCCCCGACAGCCTGAACACTGAAGCTTTCTTT.